Shown below are 28 T cell receptor beta chains from a single sample sequenced in a study of chemoradiotherapy in HPV16-positive cancers. Produced via immunoSEQ multiplex PCR; TCRdb's table is partial and in-frame only. The sample comprises approximately 12,000 clones, approximately 90% of which are singletons, and around 1.7% rests with the top ten. The sample was blood, taken from a patient who underwent chemoradiotherapy. All receptors derive from a human donor with HPV-associated anogenital cancer.

This chain connects TRBV9 to TRBJ1-2, with D possibly matching TRBD1 (5 bases). V was trimmed by 3 bases and J by 4 bases, leaving 13 bases between them. The CDR3 covers 14 residues. Per germline, CDR1 SGDLS and CDR2 YYNGEE. The DNA for the CDR3 is TGTGCCAGCAGCGGTGGAGGGACCACCTATGGCTACACCTTC. Translating it yields CASSGGGTTYGYTF.

This clone appeared a single time. This chain connects TRBV2 to TRBJ2-3; D is ambiguous. CDR1 and CDR2 from the germline V gene are SNHLY and FYNNEI. Trimming took off 8 bases at V and 0 bases at J, with 21 bases between the two ends. The CDR3 consists of 17 residues. CDR3 DNA sequence: TGTGCCAGCGAGCACCCCGCCTCGATTACTAGCACAGATACGCAGTATTTT. Protein: CASEHPASITSTDTQYF.

J is TRBJ1-4 and V is TRBV5-1, with TRBD1 as a possible D gene (6 bases). CDR3 size: 14 residues. CDR1 and CDR2 from the germline V gene are SGHRS and YFSETQ. Trimming removed 1 base from V and 3 bases from J, with 7 bases in between. CDR3 bases: TGCGCCAGCAGCTTGTCAGGGGCTAATGAAAAACTGTTTTTT. Its protein is CASSLSGANEKLFF.

In the case of this clone: The sample has other DNA sequences that encode this CDR3 too. The chain joins TRBV18 to TRBJ2-3; weak D call: TRBD1 (5 bases). Germline CDR1 is KGHSH and CDR2 is LQKENI. V lost 0 bases and J lost 0, with 10 bases in between. CDR3 length: 16 amino acids. The CDR3: CASSPPRGRSTDTQYF. The CDR3 DNA follows: TGTGCCAGCTCACCACCAAGGGGCAGAAGCACAGATACGCAGTATTTT.

This chain links TRBV9 with TRBJ1-3; D unresolved. CDR3 size: 11 residues. The V gene's germline CDR1 is SGDLS and CDR2 YYNGEE. Trimming took 3 bases from V and 5 from J, leaving 3 bases between them. The CDR3: CASSDRNTIYF. The CDR3 region has the DNA TGTGCCAGCAGCGATAGAAACACCATATATTTT.

The chain couples TRBV4-1 to TRBJ1-2; D not resolved. With 4 bases removed from V and 4 bases from J, the gap between germline ends came to 25 bases. CDR3 size: 18 residues. In germline, CDR1 is MGHRA, CDR2 YSYEKL. The CDR3 DNA reads as TGCGCCAGCAGCCTCAGATACGAAAAAGTCAGGACCCCCTATGGCTACACCTTC. It specifies CASSLRYEKVRTPYGYTF.

The chain carries TRBV12-5 and TRBJ1-1; no definite D call. The germline V gene encodes CDR1 LGHNT and CDR2 FRNRAP. This CDR3 has 13 residues. Trimming removed 3 bases at V and 1 base at J, with 6 bases between. The CDR3 DNA reads TGTGCTAGTGGTTTAGAGAGGAACACTGAAGCTTTCTTT. Its protein is CASGLERNTEAFF.

This rearrangement joins TRBV27 to TRBJ1-6; D gene uncertain. Germline V gene lookup returns CDR1 MNHEY and CDR2 SMNVEV (reference sequence). This CDR3 has 12 amino acids. V lost 6 bases and J 3 bases, leaving 3 bases between the germline ends. CDR3 nucleotide sequence: TGTGCCAGCAGCCGCTATAATTCACCCCTCCACTTT. Amino acid sequence: CASSRYNSPLHF.

V gene TRBV27 combines with J gene TRBJ2-2; D is perhaps TRBD1 (5 bases). The germline V gene encodes CDR1 MNHEY and CDR2 SMNVEV (reference sequence). The CDR3 loop spans 16 amino acids. Trimming stripped 5 bases from V and 3 bases from J, with 16 bases between. CDR3 coding DNA: TGTGCCAGCAGTCCATTGAGACAGATATACACCGGGGAGCTGTTTTTT. Translation gives CASSPLRQIYTGELFF.

The chain couples TRBV7-7 to TRBJ1-5; D gene ambiguous. This CDR3 has 13 amino acids. Per the germline V gene, CDR1 is SSHAT and CDR2 is FNYEAQ (reference sequence). The ends were cut back, 5 bases at V and 4 bases at J, with 9 bases in the middle. As DNA, the CDR3 is TGTGCCAGCAGCCGTGACGTGAATCAGCCCCAGCATTTT. This translates into CASSRDVNQPQHF.

The chain carries TRBV27 and TRBJ2-1; 16 bases map to TRBD2. Per germline, CDR1 MNHEY and CDR2 SMNVEV (reference sequence). V lost 6 bases, J lost 4 bases, and 9 bases stayed unmatched. CDR3 length equals 18 residues. Here the CDR3 reads CASRPGTSGGAWYNEQFF. DNA of the CDR3: TGTGCCAGCAGGCCCGGGACTAGCGGGGGGGCTTGGTACAATGAGCAGTTCTTC.

The chain employs TRBV6-5 and TRBJ2-5, with D tentatively TRBD1 or TRBD2 (5 bases each). The DNA end is more similar to TRBJ2-7, so the J call may be wrong. CDR1 MNHEY and CDR2 SVGAGI come from the germline V gene. CDR3 length: 15 residues. DNA of the CDR3: TGTGCCAGCAGTTACTCGTGGGGGTTGAGGGACGAGCAGTACTTC. It encodes CASSYSWGLRDEQYF.

V is TRBV4-3 and J is TRBJ2-5, with D unclear. The germline V gene encodes CDR1 LGHNA and CDR2 YSLEER. V lost 4 bases, J lost 7 bases, and 10 bases lay in between. There are 12 residues in the CDR3. CDR3 protein: CASSRGAGTQYF. The DNA for the CDR3 is TGCGCCAGCAGCCGTGGAGCTGGGACCCAGTACTTC.

The V and J genes are TRBV30 and TRBJ1-1; D is possibly TRBD1 (5 bases). Germline values: CDR1 GTSNPN, CDR2 SVGIG (reference sequence). CDR3 length: 13 residues. Trimming stripped 3 bases from V and 1 base from J, with 9 bases between. CDR3 coding DNA: TGTGCCTGGAGGATCGGGGGGAACACTGAAGCTTTCTTT. Encoded protein: CAWRIGGNTEAFF. The full variable domain, completed using reference TRBV30 and TRBJ1-1, is SQTIHQWPATLVQPVGSPLSLECTVEGTSNPNLYWYRQAAGRGLQLLFYSVGIGQISSEVPQNLSASRPQDRQFILSSKKLLLSDSGFYLCAWRIGGNTEAFFGQGTRLTVV.

The chain employs TRBV6-5 and TRBJ1-1, with 9 positions matching TRBD1. V trimming: 6 bases; J trimming: 2 bases; junction bases outside the gene matches: 1. The CDR3 is 13 residues long. CDR1 and CDR2 (germline): MNHEY, SVGAGI. The DNA of the CDR3 is TGTGCCAGCAGGGACAGGGGCAACACTGAAGCTTTCTTT. Protein: CASRDRGNTEAFF.

This chain links TRBV6-5 with TRBJ1-1, with no clear D. V shed 5 bases and J shed 3 bases, with 7 bases lying between them. Germline CDR1 and CDR2: MNHEY and SVGAGI. This CDR3 has 12 amino acids. The chain's CDR3 is CASSRLDTEAFF. DNA for the CDR3: TGTGCCAGCAGTCGGCTGGACACTGAAGCTTTCTTT.

J is TRBJ1-4 and V is TRBV6-6; 9 bases are shared with TRBD1. CDR1 is MNHNY and CDR2 is SVGAGI in the germline V gene (reference sequence). Trimming removed 11 bases from V and 5 bases from J; junction bases left unmatched: 6. CDR3 length: 13 residues. As DNA, the CDR3 is TGTGCCGGTGCCGGGACAGGGAATGAAAAACTGTTTTTT. Translated, it gives CAGAGTGNEKLFF.

The V call is TRBV23-1, the J call TRBJ2-5; D is possibly TRBD1 or TRBD2 (6 bases each). TRBV23-1 falls under the ORF class, with uncertain function. The V gene lost 3 bases and the J gene lost 2 bases, with 10 bases spanning the gap. The CDR3 sequence is 14 residues long. The CDR3, as DNA: TGCGCCAGCAGTCAGAGGGGGGCTCAAGAGACCCAGTACTTC. It specifies CASSQRGAQETQYF.

V and J are TRBV7-6 and TRBJ1-5; the D gene is possibly TRBD1 (5 bases). V was trimmed by 5 bases and J by 6 bases, leaving 20 bases between them. Germline CDR1 and CDR2: SGHVS and FNYEAQ. CDR3 length: 16 amino acids. In DNA form, the CDR3 reads TGTGCCAGCAGCCCCAGGGCAGTTTCGGGGGGTCAGCCCCAGCATTTT. Its protein product is CASSPRAVSGGQPQHF.

The V and J genes are TRBV7-6 and TRBJ2-7; 12 nucleotides match TRBD1. J gave up 6 bases and V 5 bases, and 8 bases lay outside the gene matches. The CDR3 length is 15 residues. Germline V gives CDR1 SGHVS, CDR2 FNYEAQ. The CDR3 reads CASSPKGQGASEQYF. The CDR3, as DNA: TGTGCCAGCAGCCCTAAGGGACAGGGGGCGAGCGAGCAGTACTTC.

This chain uses TRBV9 with TRBJ2-2; 12 bases agree with TRBD1. The J segment lost 3 bases and the V segment lost 4 bases, leaving 10 bases of the junction unmatched. The length of the CDR3 is 18 residues. CDR1 SGDLS and CDR2 YYNGEE come from the germline V gene. In DNA, the CDR3 is TGTGCCAGCAGCCCCGGGACAGGGGGCTTAATCGACACCGGGGAGCTGTTTTTT. Its protein is CASSPGTGGLIDTGELFF.

V is TRBV6-4 and J is TRBJ2-1, with TRBD2 matching over 8 bases. CDR1 and CDR2 (germline): MRHNA, SNTAGT. The CDR3 is made up of 16 amino acids. Trimming took 0 bases from V and 8 from J; bases not matched to a gene: 9. The CDR3 DNA follows: TGTGCCAGCAGTGACTCTACAACTAGCGGACTGTATGAGCAGTTCTTC. Translating it yields CASSDSTTSGLYEQFF.

The genes are TRBV19 and TRBJ1-1; D uncertain. The CDR3 spans 13 residues. The V end was cut by 10 bases, the J end by 7 bases, with 19 bases between. Germline V gene sequence: CDR1 LNHDA, CDR2 SQIVND (reference sequence). Written as DNA, the CDR3 is TGTGCCAATGCGGAGGGCGTTGTCTTTGAAGCTTTCTTT. It is translated as CANAEGVVFEAFF.

The chain combines TRBV27 with TRBJ1-1; no clear D gene. CDR1 MNHEY and CDR2 SMNVEV come from the germline V gene (reference sequence). The length of the CDR3 is 15 residues. V gave up 2 bases and J gave up 3 bases, with 13 bases separating them. CDR3 bases: TGTGCCAGCAGTTTAGTAAGGGAAAAGGACACTGAAGCTTTCTTT. Translating gives CASSLVREKDTEAFF.

The chain is built from TRBV4-2 and TRBJ1-2; no clear D. Germline V gene data show CDR1 as LGHNA and CDR2 as YNFKEQ. V was cut by 2 bases and J by 6 bases, with 7 bases left in between. This CDR3 is built from 12 residues. CDR3: CASSQLDDGYTF. CDR3 in DNA: TGTGCCAGCAGCCAATTAGACGATGGCTACACCTTC.

The chain is built from TRBV9 and TRBJ1-1, with 7 bases lining up with TRBD1. The CDR3 sequence is 16 residues long. J gave up 2 bases and V 0 bases, and 7 bases lay outside the gene matches. Germline V gene data show CDR1 as SGDLS and CDR2 as YYNGEE. CDR3 residues: CASSVGDREYNTEAFF. As DNA, the CDR3 is TGTGCCAGCAGCGTAGGGGACAGAGAGTATAACACTGAAGCTTTCTTT.

This chain joins TRBV5-6 and TRBJ2-5, with D maybe TRBD2 (5 bases). V lost 4 bases and J 5 bases, leaving 12 bases between the germline ends. The CDR3 is 13 amino acids. From germline, CDR1 is SGHDT and CDR2 YYEEEE. CDR3 in DNA: TGTGCCAGCAGCATAGGGCCGGGGGAGACCCAGTACTTC. Protein: CASSIGPGETQYF.

This clone was observed a single time. V is TRBV27 and J is TRBJ1-2; D is unresolved. Trimming took off 2 bases at V and 8 bases at J, with 18 bases between the two ends. Germline V gene sequence: CDR1 MNHEY, CDR2 SMNVEV (reference sequence). There are 15 residues in the CDR3. The CDR3 DNA reads TGTGCCAGCAGTTTAAAATGGGAGTTCCGAGTGGGCTACACCTTC. Translated: CASSLKWEFRVGYTF.